The 22 T cell receptor beta chains presented below share a single source sample, sequenced in a study of cytomegalovirus exposure and HLA in healthy donors. TCRdb keeps only in-frame clones here, not all; method: immunoSEQ multiplex PCR. The sample shows about 140,000 clones, 70% to 90% of them seen only once. Sequencing was done on a sample of PBMCs. The receptors were gathered from a woman younger than 30 in good health and CMV-seropositive.

This rearrangement joins TRBV6-5 to TRBJ2-7; no firm D call. With 2 bases removed from V and 6 bases from J, the gap between germline ends came to 14 bases. The CDR3 consists of 14 residues. From germline, CDR1 is MNHEY and CDR2 SVGAGI. The CDR3 spells CASSYRTDMSEQYF. The DNA for the CDR3 is TGTGCCAGCAGTTACCGTACAGATATGAGCGAGCAGTACTTC.

The chain recombines TRBV7-3 with TRBJ1-1; 8 bases map to TRBD1. CDR1 is SGHTA, CDR2 FQGTGA, per germline. This CDR3 is 17 amino acids long. J gave up 0 bases and V 2 bases, and 8 bases lay outside the gene matches. CDR3 in DNA: TGTGCCAGCAGCTTATCCCACCGACAGGGGATGAACACTGAAGCTTTCTTT. Its translation: CASSLSHRQGMNTEAFF.

The chain combines TRBV7-6 with TRBJ1-1; unclear D gene. The germline V gene encodes CDR1 SGHVS and CDR2 FNYEAQ. The CDR3 consists of 13 residues. Trimming took off 6 bases at V and 0 bases at J, with 8 bases between the two ends. CDR3 amino acids: CASRRRVNTEAFF. CDR3 DNA: TGTGCCAGCAGAAGGCGGGTGAACACTGAAGCTTTCTTT.

This clone has only a few counts. The chain recombines TRBV5-6 with TRBJ1-5; D unresolved. CDR3 length equals 14 residues. V shed 4 bases and J shed 6 bases, with 14 bases lying between them. CDR1 and CDR2 from the germline V gene are SGHDT and YYEEEE. CDR3 DNA sequence: TGTGCCAGCAGCCGGAACAGTAGGCTTCAGCCCCAGCATTTT. It codes for CASSRNSRLQPQHF. Filled out from reference TRBV5-6 and TRBJ1-5, the complete variable domain reads DAGVTQSPTHLIKTRGQQVTLRCSPKSGHDTVSWYQQALGQGPQFIFQYYEEEERQRGNFPDRFSGHQFPNYSSELNVNALLLGDSALYLCASSRNSRLQPQHFGDGTRLSIL.

The V gene is TRBV18, the J gene TRBJ1-5; 7 nucleotides line up with TRBD1. The ends lost 3 bases at V and 9 bases at J; junction bases unmatched: 11. Germline V lookup: CDR1 KGHSH, CDR2 LQKENI. This CDR3 has 15 residues. The CDR3: CASSPDGQVLWPQHF. CDR3 nucleotides: TGTGCCAGCTCACCCGACGGACAGGTACTTTGGCCCCAGCATTTT.

Only one count was recorded for this clone. The sample contains more than one DNA sequence encoding this CDR3. The gene calls are TRBV6-1 and TRBJ2-1; 13 bases agree with TRBD2. The CDR3 contains 16 residues. V lost 4 bases and J lost 8; bases outside the gene matches: 8. Germline V CDR1 and CDR2: MNHNS, SASEGT. DNA of the CDR3: TGTGCCAGCAGTGGACGACTAGCGGGAGGACCCTATGAGCAGTTCTTC. This gives the protein CASSGRLAGGPYEQFF.

The rearrangement joins TRBV27 to TRBJ1-5, with D possibly TRBD1 on 6 matching bases. The V end was cut by 5 bases, the J end by 4 bases, with 24 bases between. Germline values: CDR1 MNHEY, CDR2 SMNVEV (reference sequence). The CDR3 has 18 amino acids. The CDR3 here is CASSRIRGSGSGNQPQHF. Here the CDR3 DNA reads TGTGCCAGCAGTCGTATCAGGGGAAGTGGATCGGGGAATCAGCCCCAGCATTTT.

The chain joins TRBV5-4 to TRBJ1-3; 9 bases fit TRBD1. CDR1 is SGHNT, CDR2 YYREEE, per germline (reference sequence). The CDR3 loop spans 15 amino acids. V lost 6 bases, J lost 4 bases, and 8 bases stayed unmatched. CDR3 bases: TGTGCCAGCACGCGGGACAGGGCTGCGGGAAACACCATATATTTT. This codes for CASTRDRAAGNTIYF.

J is TRBJ2-3 and V is TRBV9, with 10 bases aligning to TRBD2. Germline V gene lookup returns CDR1 SGDLS and CDR2 YYNGEE. The CDR3 consists of 17 residues. V lost 0 bases, J lost 4 bases, and 8 bases stayed unmatched. CDR3 nucleotide sequence: TGTGCCAGCAGCGTAGCTGTGGTAGCGGGAGGTGCAGATACGCAGTATTTT. It specifies CASSVAVVAGGADTQYF.

The rearrangement joins TRBV10-3 to TRBJ2-1, with 11 bases lining up with TRBD2. CDR3 length equals 18 residues. Losses at the gene ends were 0 bases for V and 6 bases for J; bases not matched to a gene: 10. CDR1 and CDR2 from the germline V gene are ENHRY and SYGVKD. The CDR3 reads CAISESDSGRAGLNEQFF. The CDR3 region has the DNA TGTGCCATCAGTGAGTCGGATAGCGGGAGGGCCGGGCTCAATGAGCAGTTCTTC.

The V gene is TRBV28, the J gene TRBJ1-1; the D is unclear. The CDR3 sequence is 11 residues long. Deletions cut 10 bases from V and 4 bases from J, with 10 bases between. The V gene's germline CDR1 is MDHEN and CDR2 SYDVKM. The CDR3 DNA reads TGTGCCATCCTATCTGTCACTGAAGCTTTCTTT. This gives the protein CAILSVTEAFF.

This clone was found once. The chain employs TRBV4-2 and TRBJ2-7; possible D gene TRBD1, 6 bases. The CDR3 extends over 13 amino acids. V lost 10 bases and J 0 bases, leaving 13 bases between the germline ends. The germline V gene encodes CDR1 LGHNA and CDR2 YNFKEQ. CDR3 nucleotide sequence: TGTGCCACCCGGTCGACAGGCTCCTACGAGCAGTACTTC. It yields the protein CATRSTGSYEQYF.

The chain recombines TRBV28 with TRBJ1-6; D possibly corresponds to TRBD1 (6 bases). The CDR3 contains 16 residues. Germline V gene data show CDR1 as MDHEN and CDR2 as SYDVKM. Deletions cut 6 bases from V and 10 bases from J, with 22 bases between. The CDR3 spells CASRVVDSQGRSPLHF. In DNA, the CDR3 is TGTGCCAGCAGGGTTGTGGACAGCCAAGGAAGGTCACCCCTCCACTTT.

The J gene is TRBJ1-2, the V gene TRBV4-3; D is unresolved. Trimming shortened V by 0 bases and J by 4 bases, and 9 bases separated the two germline ends. Germline CDR1 reads LGHNA; CDR2 reads YSLEER. The CDR3 has 14 residues. The CDR3 region is CASSQDLQVYGYTF. Written as DNA, the CDR3 is TGCGCCAGCAGCCAAGATTTGCAGGTCTATGGCTACACCTTC.

The gene calls are TRBV4-3 and TRBJ2-7; TRBD2 might be the D (6 bases). The CDR3 is 15 residues long. With 1 base removed from V and 8 bases from J, the gap between germline ends came to 18 bases. From germline, CDR1 is LGHNA and CDR2 YSLEER. CDR3 region: CASSQGQGGLFQQYF. The CDR3, as DNA: TGCGCCAGCAGCCAAGGGCAGGGAGGATTGTTTCAGCAGTACTTC.

In this sample, this clone turned up once. The chain is built from TRBV27 and TRBJ2-6; D not resolved. Germline V gene data show CDR1 as MNHEY and CDR2 as SMNVEV (reference sequence). There are 14 residues in the CDR3. V was pared by 6 bases and J by 2 bases, with 8 bases between. CDR3 loop: CASRGNTGANVLTF. The CDR3 nucleotides are TGTGCCAGCAGGGGCAATACTGGGGCCAACGTCCTGACTTTC.

The chain couples TRBV7-2 to TRBJ1-5; tentatively, D is TRBD1 (6 bases). CDR3 length: 16 amino acids. Trimming removed 4 bases from V and 1 base from J, with 14 bases in between. Germline V gene lookup returns CDR1 SGHTA and CDR2 FQGNSA. The CDR3 loop reads CASSYWGGQSNQPQHF. In DNA form, the CDR3 reads TGTGCCAGCAGCTACTGGGGGGGGCAGAGCAATCAGCCCCAGCATTTT.

This clone has only one observation. J is TRBJ1-2 and V is TRBV5-4; a weak D match, TRBD1 (5 bases). CDR1 is SGHNT and CDR2 is YYREEE in the germline V gene (reference sequence). This CDR3 region has 17 residues. V lost 4 bases and J 0 bases, leaving 19 bases between the germline ends. In nucleotides, the CDR3 is TGTGCCAGCAGCGGGGGTGGAGGGGCCTACTCTAACTATGGCTACACCTTC. Its translation is CASSGGGGAYSNYGYTF. Looking up the rest from reference TRBV5-4 and TRBJ1-2 gives the full variable domain: ETGVTQSPTHLIKTRGQQVTLRCSSQSGHNTVSWYQQALGQGPQFIFQYYREEENGRGNFPPRFSGLQFPNYSSELNVNALELDDSALYLCASSGGGGAYSNYGYTFGSGTRLTVV.

The J gene is TRBJ2-7, the V gene TRBV28; possibly TRBD2 for D (5 bases). V lost 4 bases and J lost 0, with 10 bases in between. The germline gives CDR1 MDHEN, CDR2 SYDVKM. The CDR3 loop spans 14 amino acids. This CDR3 is CASSSTILSYEQYF. The CDR3 DNA reads as TGTGCCAGCAGTTCGACTATCCTCTCCTACGAGCAGTACTTC. The variable domain in full, with the rest retrieved from reference TRBV28 and TRBJ2-7, is DVKVTQSSRYLVKRTGEKVFLECVQDMDHENMFWYRQDPGLGLRLIYFSYDVKMKEKGDIPEGYSVSREKKERFSLILESASTNQTSMYLCASSSTILSYEQYFGPGTRLTVT.

The chain combines TRBV27 with TRBJ2-1; D gene uncertain. This CDR3 is 11 amino acids long. The germline V gene has CDR1 MNHEY and CDR2 SMNVEV (reference sequence). V was shortened by 4 bases and J by 12 bases, with 10 bases between the two germline ends. The chain's CDR3 is CASSSDGSQFF. The CDR3, as DNA: TGTGCCAGCAGTTCCGACGGGTCGCAGTTCTTC.

V gene TRBV10-3 combines with J gene TRBJ1-3; D remains ambiguous. The V end lost 7 bases, the J end lost 0 bases, and 13 bases lay between the germline ends. Germline assignment: CDR1 ENHRY and CDR2 SYGVKD. The CDR3 has 15 amino acids. CDR3 bases: TGTGCCATCAAGGCAGAGGCTAGCTCTGGAAACACCATATATTTT. Translation gives CAIKAEASSGNTIYF.

This chain uses TRBV4-2 with TRBJ2-1; weak D call: TRBD2 (5 bases). CDR3 size: 15 residues. The germline V gene encodes CDR1 LGHNA and CDR2 YNFKEQ. Between the trimmed V and J ends, which lost 1 base and 2 bases, there was a span of 9 bases. The CDR3 sequence is CASSQGSGAYNEQFF. The CDR3 bases are TGTGCCAGCAGCCAAGGGAGCGGAGCCTACAATGAGCAGTTCTTC.